This TCR beta chain was documented in a study of blood T cell repertoires in COVID-19. The wider study: In each case, the material was cDNA or gDNA derived from T cells, B-cell-depleted T cells, or PBMCs.

The method was immunoSEQ multiplex PCR; TCRdb's version includes in-frame clones alone and lacks a portion of them. The sample lists approximately 300,000 clones; around 90% were seen once. Germline lookup yields CDR1 MNHEY and CDR2 SVGEGT. This CDR3 is 13 amino acids long. V lost 2 bases, J lost 2 bases, and 7 bases lay in between. Sequenced input: peripheral blood. The clonotype was recovered from a woman in her fifties or sixties who had recovered from COVID-19. V gene TRBV6-2 or TRBV6-3 combines with J gene TRBJ2-7; D unclear. For the CDR3, the DNA is TGTGCCAGCAGTTACCGGAGCCCCTACGAGCAGTACTTC. Translating it yields CASSYRSPYEQYF.